A selection of T cell receptor beta chains follows, all from one sample in a study of PD-1 blockade in mismatch repair-deficient tumors. Profiled with immunoSEQ multiplex PCR; TCRdb holds only in-frame clones, not every one. The data show 15,000 to 20,000 clones, about four fifths seen once. The sequencing here drew on PBMCs, taken before pembrolizumab treatment. The receptors derive from an adult with mismatch repair-deficient cancer. CDR3s include the opening cysteine and the closing phenylalanine or tryptophan. D genes are given only for firm matches. The size entry is marked missing in some rows and otherwise reads once, few, many or a size class.

TRBD1,TRBV2,.,TRBJ2-3,TGTGCCAGCAGCGACAGGGGACCCTCCACAGATACGCAGTATTTT,CASSDRGPSTDTQYF
.,TRBV11-2,.,TRBJ2-7,TGTGCCAGCAGCCAATCCTACGAGCAGTACTTC,CASSQSYEQYF
TRBD2,TRBV5-1,.,TRBJ2-3,TGCGCCAGCAGCTTGGACAGCGGGAGGACAGATACGCAGTATTTT,CASSLDSGRTDTQYF
.,TRBV4-2,.,TRBJ2-7,TGTGCCAGCAGCCCGGACAGAGACTACGAGCAGTACTTC,CASSPDRDYEQYF
TRBD2,TRBV10-2,.,TRBJ2-1,TGCGCCAGCAGACCCGGGACTAGCGGCTTGAGCTCCTACAATGAGCAGTTCTTC,CASRPGTSGLSSYNEQFF
.,TRBV29-1,.,TRBJ2-2,TGCAGCGGTGTATGGACCGGGGAGCTGTTTTTT,CSGVWTGELFF
TRBD2,TRBV29-1,.,TRBJ2-3,TGCAGCGTTGAACCCAGCGGGGGCGGGGATACGCAGTATTTT,CSVEPSGGGDTQYF
.,TRBV20-1,.,TRBJ2-1,TGCAGTGCCCCAAGGAACAATGAGCAGTTCTTC,CSAPRNNEQFF
.,TRBV27,.,TRBJ2-3,TGTGCCAGCAGGGACTATAAAGGGGGTACAGATACGCAGTATTTT,CASRDYKGGTDTQYF
TRBD2,TRBV5-1,.,TRBJ2-1,TGCGCCAGCAGCAAAAGGACTAGCGGGATGGGGCGCAATGAGCAGTTCTTC,CASSKRTSGMGRNEQFF
.,TRBV2,.,TRBJ2-7,TGTGCCAGCAGTGTCACCTACGAGCAGTACTTC,CASSVTYEQYF
.,TRBV11-2,.,TRBJ2-5,TGTGCCAGCAGCTTGGGAGAAAAAGAGACCCAGTACTTC,CASSLGEKETQYF
.,TRBV19,.,TRBJ2-7,TGTGCCAGTAGTGCCAATGGGGGGGAGCAGTACTTC,CASSANGGEQYF
.,TRBV19,.,TRBJ1-5,TGTGCCAGTAGTATTAAGGCTCGGGGTTATCAGCCCCAGCATTTT,CASSIKARGYQPQHF
.,TRBV20-1,.,TRBJ1-2,TGCAGTGCCTATAGACAGTCCGGCTACACCTTC,CSAYRQSGYTF
.,TRBV6-6,.,TRBJ1-4,TGTGCCAGCAGTTCCCACGTCTTTGCAACTAATGAAAAACTGTTTTTT,CASSSHVFATNEKLFF
TRBD2,TRBV11-2,.,TRBJ2-2,TGTGCCAGCTTCCTACCCGGGACTAGCGGGATCACCGGGGAGCTGTTTTTT,CASFLPGTSGITGELFF
.,TRBV6-1,few,TRBJ1-1,TGTGCCAGTGGGCGGTCGAGGACTGAAGCTTTCTTT,CASGRSRTEAFF
.,TRBV7-8,.,TRBJ2-3,TGTGCCAGCAGCTTAACCTTCGGACACGGCGCGGGAGATACGCAGTATTTT,CASSLTFGHGAGDTQYF
TRBD2,TRBV2,.,TRBJ2-3,TGTGCCAGCAGTTTCCGAGCGGGAGGGTTTACAGATACGCAGTATTTT,CASSFRAGGFTDTQYF
.,TRBV5-4,.,TRBJ2-5,TGTGCCAGCAGCTTAGGCGGAACCCAAGAGACCCAGTACTTC,CASSLGGTQETQYF
.,TRBV19,.,TRBJ1-1,TGTGCCAGTAGTATATCAGTTATGAACACTGAAGCTTTCTTT,CASSISVMNTEAFF
TRBD1,TRBV6-1,.,TRBJ2-3,TGTGCCAGCAGTGAATGGGACAGGGGCACAGATACGCAGTATTTT,CASSEWDRGTDTQYF
TRBD2,TRBV19,.,TRBJ2-7,TGTGCCACCGCTGGGAGCGGGAGCTTCTACGAGCAGTACTTC,CATAGSGSFYEQYF
TRBD2,TRBV13,.,TRBJ2-1,TGTGCCAGCAGAACACCGGGACTAGCGGGAGTTTTCGGTTACAATGAGCAGTTCTTC,CASRTPGLAGVFGYNEQFF
.,TRBV6-5,.,TRBJ2-5,TGTGCCAGCAGTTACTCAATAGGGCCGGACCAAGAGACCCAGTACTTC,CASSYSIGPDQETQYF
TRBD2,TRBV10-3,.,TRBJ2-1,TGTGCCATCGGGGACCAAGCGGGAGTAAGTAACAATGAGCAGTTCTTC,CAIGDQAGVSNNEQFF
.,TRBV30,.,TRBJ1-3,TGTGCCTGGGGCTCCGAAACTTCTGGAAACACCATATATTTT,CAWGSETSGNTIYF
TRBD1,TRBV7-9,few,TRBJ2-2,TGTGCCATCCGACGCCCCGACAGGGGGAACACCGGGGAGCTGTTTTTT,CAIRRPDRGNTGELFF
.,TRBV10-1,.,TRBJ2-3,TGCGCCAGCAGTCCGGGGCTCCATGGAGATACGCAGTATTTT,CASSPGLHGDTQYF
TRBD2,TRBV7-9,.,TRBJ2-1,TGTGCCAGCAGCTTAGCACTAGCGGTCTATGAGCAGTTCTTC,CASSLALAVYEQFF
TRBD2,TRBV11-3,.,TRBJ2-5,TGTGCCAGCAGCTTTTTGGGACTAGCCCAAGAGACCCAGTACTTC,CASSFLGLAQETQYF
.,TRBV5-6,once,TRBJ2-3,TGTGCCAGCAGCTCGCAGGTGTTCACAGATACGCAGTATTTT,CASSSQVFTDTQYF
TRBD1,TRBV5-1,.,TRBJ2-7,TGCGCCAGCAGCCGCTCACCGGGACAGTCCTACGAGCAGTACTTC,CASSRSPGQSYEQYF
TRBD1,TRBV28,.,TRBJ2-7,TGTGCCAGCAGTGTGACAGGGATCCCCTACGAGCAGTACTTC,CASSVTGIPYEQYF
.,TRBV27,.,TRBJ2-1,TGTGCCAGCAGTAGGGCAGGGCAATCCTACAATGAGCAGTTCTTC,CASSRAGQSYNEQFF
.,TRBV11-2,.,TRBJ2-3,TGTGCCAGCAGCTTACGTTTGCAAAGCGCATATACGCAGTATTTT,CASSLRLQSAYTQYF
.,TRBV5-1,.,TRBJ2-1,TGCGCCACCTCATCCCGGGCCGACGGTGAGCAGTTCTTC,CATSSRADGEQFF
TRBD1,TRBV28,.,TRBJ1-1,TGTGCCAGCAGTTACAGGGGGCGGACTGAAGCTTTCTTT,CASSYRGRTEAFF
TRBD2,TRBV6-5,.,TRBJ2-3,TGTGCCAGCAGTTACCTGGGACTAGCGGGAGCAGATACGCAGTATTTT,CASSYLGLAGADTQYF